The sample holds a few counts of the clone carrying this T cell receptor (beta chain). Its target is unknown. Healthy donors of bone marrow made up the group. At sampling all donors were nominally healthy, likely with unrecorded immune exposures. The primer mix had 60 Vbeta and 13 Jbeta primers. The assay was immunoSEQ multiplex PCR, and TCRdb's table has in-frame clones only and misses some. The sample contains around 150,000 clones, 75% to 80% of which appear only once. These data come from a study of cytomegalovirus exposure and HLA in healthy donors. Trimming removed 4 bases from V and 9 bases from J, with 7 bases in between. CDR1 is LGHNA, CDR2 YNFKEQ, per germline. The CDR3 consists of 11 residues. Findings and limits, study-wide: In a later analysis, the majority of CMV-associated beta chains seemingly showed HLA restriction. The study recorded 160 or so TCR beta chains that were cytomegalovirus-associated.

V usage is TRBV4-2 and J usage is TRBJ2-1; possibly TRBD2 for D (6 bases). This clonotype was obtained from a woman between 40 and 50 years old in good health and CMV-seronegative. Sample: PBMCs. CDR3 in amino acids: CASSRDFEQFF. The CDR3 DNA reads as TGTGCCAGCAGCCGGGACTTTGAGCAGTTCTTC.